A single sample gave rise to the 11 T cell receptor beta chains below, sequenced in a study of somatic mutations in cytotoxic T cells in rheumatoid arthritis. Some clones are missing from TCRdb's copy, which holds only in-frame ones; the method was immunoSEQ multiplex PCR. The sample consists of under 15,000 clones, roughly three quarters of them appearing once. Material for sequencing was CD8+ T cells sorted from blood. These receptors were obtained from a man aged 45 to 65 in good health.

V and J are TRBV4-1 and TRBJ2-5, with no clear D. V dropped 1 base and J dropped 2 bases, with 5 bases sitting between them. The CDR3 sequence is 13 residues long. CDR1 is MGHRA, CDR2 YSYEKL, per germline. The CDR3 DNA is TGCGCCAGCAGCCAAGGGCCACAAGAGACCCAGTACTTC. Translating gives CASSQGPQETQYF.

This clone has only a few counts. The chain recombines TRBV28 with TRBJ2-7; no reliable D call. The germline CDR1 and CDR2 sequences are MDHEN and SYDVKM. V dropped 2 bases and J dropped 4 bases, with 12 bases sitting between them. The CDR3 consists of 14 residues. The CDR3 nucleotides are TGTGCCAGCAGTTTAGGAGAGGCCGCTTACGAGCAGTACGTC. Translation: CASSLGEAAYEQYV.

The chain recombines TRBV4-2 with TRBJ2-7; D may be TRBD1 or TRBD2 (5 bases each). V was pared by 0 bases and J by 0 bases, with 12 bases between. This CDR3 has 16 residues. Germline V gene data show CDR1 as LGHNA and CDR2 as YNFKEQ. Here the CDR3 DNA reads TGTGCCAGCAGCCAAGATTGGCCGGGACCCTCCTACGAGCAGTACTTC. Amino acids: CASSQDWPGPSYEQYF.

The chain joins TRBV28 to TRBJ2-1; D is unclear. There are 14 residues in the CDR3. Trimming removed 6 bases from V and 4 bases from J, with 13 bases in between. Looked up from germline, CDR1 is MDHEN and CDR2 is SYDVKM. The CDR3 nucleotides read TGTGCCAGCAGCCGATCTACAGATTACAATGAGCAGTTCTTC. As protein: CASSRSTDYNEQFF.

The chain carries TRBV7-9 and TRBJ2-7; TRBD2 is a possible D gene (6 bases). The CDR3 has 14 amino acids. V was pared by 3 bases and J by 2 bases, with 11 bases between. From germline, CDR1 is SEHNR and CDR2 FQNEAQ (reference sequence). CDR3 residues: CASSFPGGTYEQYV. DNA of the CDR3: TGTGCCAGCAGCTTTCCCGGAGGGACCTACGAGCAGTACGTC.

This chain uses TRBV14 with TRBJ2-2; D is perhaps TRBD1 (6 bases). Trimming stripped 1 base from V and 1 base from J, with 13 bases between. This CDR3 spans 17 amino acids. Germline V CDR1 and CDR2: SGHDN, FVKESK. CDR3 sequence: CASSQAVGRGNTGELFF. As DNA, the CDR3 is TGTGCCAGCAGCCAAGCGGTGGGCAGGGGGAACACCGGGGAGCTGTTTTTT.

The rearrangement joins TRBV6-5 to TRBJ2-7; 7 nucleotides line up with TRBD1. Germline V gene sequence: CDR1 MNHEY, CDR2 SVGAGI. Trimming removed 3 bases from V and 3 bases from J; junction bases left unmatched: 5. The CDR3 is 14 amino acids. In DNA, the CDR3 is TGTGCCAGCAGTTATGGGACAGAATTCTACGAGCAGTACTTC. Protein: CASSYGTEFYEQYF.

The chain recombines TRBV7-9 with TRBJ2-1; D may correspond to TRBD1 or TRBD2 (5 bases each). Germline V gene lookup returns CDR1 SEHNR and CDR2 FQNEAQ (reference sequence). The V end lost 5 bases, the J end lost 8 bases, and 13 bases lay between the germline ends. The CDR3 covers 13 residues. The CDR3 DNA is TGTGCCAGCAGCGGGACCTTCACGGATGAGCAGTTCTTC. This translates into CASSGTFTDEQFF.

V is TRBV27 and J is TRBJ1-1; tentatively, D is TRBD1 (5 bases). With 6 bases removed from V and 1 base from J, the gap between germline ends came to 12 bases. Germline V gene sequence: CDR1 MNHEY, CDR2 SMNVEV (reference sequence). This CDR3 is 14 amino acids long. The CDR3 DNA follows: TGTGCCAGCAGCAGACAGCGAACGAACACTGAAGCTTTCTTT. Encoded protein: CASSRQRTNTEAFF.

This rearrangement joins TRBV6-5 to TRBJ2-7; D ambiguous. Germline V gives CDR1 MNHEY, CDR2 SVGAGI. Trimming cost V 2 bases and J 2 bases, with 7 bases left between them. The CDR3 is made up of 13 amino acids. The CDR3 is CASSYAEAYEQYF. DNA for the CDR3: TGTGCCAGCAGTTACGCAGAAGCCTACGAGCAGTACTTC.

The rearrangement joins TRBV28 to TRBJ2-2; D remains ambiguous. The CDR3 runs to 14 residues. Between the trimmed V and J ends, which lost 4 bases and 1 base, there was a span of 7 bases. The germline gives CDR1 MDHEN, CDR2 SYDVKM. The CDR3 DNA reads as TGTGCCAGCAGTTCCAGGAAGAACACCGGGGAGCTGTTTTTT. Translation: CASSSRKNTGELFF. Together with reference TRBV28 and TRBJ2-2, the CDR3 gives the full variable domain: DVKVTQSSRYLVKRTGEKVFLECVQDMDHENMFWYRQDPGLGLRLIYFSYDVKMKEKGDIPEGYSVSREKKERFSLILESASTNQTSMYLCASSSRKNTGELFFGEGSRLTVL.